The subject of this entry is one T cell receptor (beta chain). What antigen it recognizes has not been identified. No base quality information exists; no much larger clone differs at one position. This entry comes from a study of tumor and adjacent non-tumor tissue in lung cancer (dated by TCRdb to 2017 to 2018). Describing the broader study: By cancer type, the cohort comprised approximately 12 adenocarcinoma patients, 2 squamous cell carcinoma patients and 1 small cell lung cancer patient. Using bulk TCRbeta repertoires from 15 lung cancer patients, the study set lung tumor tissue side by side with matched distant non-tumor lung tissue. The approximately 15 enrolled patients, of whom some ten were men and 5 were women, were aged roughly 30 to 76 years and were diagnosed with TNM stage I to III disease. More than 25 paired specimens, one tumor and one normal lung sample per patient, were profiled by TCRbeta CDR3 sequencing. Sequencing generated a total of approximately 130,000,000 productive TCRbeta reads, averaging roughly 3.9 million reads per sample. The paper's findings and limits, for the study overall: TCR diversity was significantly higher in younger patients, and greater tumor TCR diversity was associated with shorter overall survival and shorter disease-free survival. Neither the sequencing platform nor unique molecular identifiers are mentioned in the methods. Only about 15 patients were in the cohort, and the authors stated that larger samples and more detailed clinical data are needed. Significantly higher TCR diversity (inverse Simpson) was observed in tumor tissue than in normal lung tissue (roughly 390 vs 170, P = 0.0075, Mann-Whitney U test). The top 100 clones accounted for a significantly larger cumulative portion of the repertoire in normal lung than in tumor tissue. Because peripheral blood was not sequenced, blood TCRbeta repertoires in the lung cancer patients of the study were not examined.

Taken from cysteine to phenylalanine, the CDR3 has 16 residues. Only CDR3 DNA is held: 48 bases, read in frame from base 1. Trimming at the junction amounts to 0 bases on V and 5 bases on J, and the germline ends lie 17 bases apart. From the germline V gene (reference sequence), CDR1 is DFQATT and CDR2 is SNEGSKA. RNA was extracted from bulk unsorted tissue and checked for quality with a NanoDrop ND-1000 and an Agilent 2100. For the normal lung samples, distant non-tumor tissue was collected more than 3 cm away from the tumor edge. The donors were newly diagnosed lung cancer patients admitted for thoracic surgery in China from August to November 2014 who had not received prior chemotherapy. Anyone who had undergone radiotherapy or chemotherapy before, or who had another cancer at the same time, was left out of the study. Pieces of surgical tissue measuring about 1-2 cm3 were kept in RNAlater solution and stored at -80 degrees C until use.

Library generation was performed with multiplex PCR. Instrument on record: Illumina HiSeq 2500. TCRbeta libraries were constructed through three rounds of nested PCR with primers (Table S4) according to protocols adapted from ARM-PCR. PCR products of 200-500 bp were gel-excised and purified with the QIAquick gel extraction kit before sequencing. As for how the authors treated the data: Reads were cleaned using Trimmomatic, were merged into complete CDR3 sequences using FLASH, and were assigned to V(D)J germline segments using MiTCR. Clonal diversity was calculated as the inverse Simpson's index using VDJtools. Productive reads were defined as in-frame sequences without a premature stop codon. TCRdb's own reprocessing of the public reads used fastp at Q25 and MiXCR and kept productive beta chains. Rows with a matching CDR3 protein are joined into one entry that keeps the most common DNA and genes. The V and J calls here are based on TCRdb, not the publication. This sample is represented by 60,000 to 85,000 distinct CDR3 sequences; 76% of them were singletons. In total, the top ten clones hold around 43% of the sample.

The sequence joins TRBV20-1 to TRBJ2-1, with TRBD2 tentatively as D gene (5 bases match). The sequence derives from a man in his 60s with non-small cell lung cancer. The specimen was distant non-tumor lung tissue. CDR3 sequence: CSARDLDGMPNNEQFF. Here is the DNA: TGCAGTGCTAGAGATTTGGACGGGATGCCAAACAATGAGCAGTTCTTC.